Listed here are 7 T cell receptor beta chains from one sample, sequenced in a study of shared clonotypes between healthy human individuals. Profiling relied on immunoSEQ multiplex PCR, and the TCRdb table lists in-frame clones only, not all of them. The sample lists around 620,000 clones; 85% to 95% were seen once. Naive-designated CD8 cells lacked CD45RO, were positively enriched for CCR7, and omitted terminally differentiated effector memory CD45RA+ cells. The sequenced sample consisted of naive CD8+ T cells sorted from blood. These receptors were taken from a woman aged 25 to 45 in good health.

The chain has TRBV27 and TRBJ2-7, with D perhaps TRBD1 (6 bases). This CDR3 has 15 residues. Germline V gene sequence: CDR1 MNHEY, CDR2 SMNVEV (reference sequence). With 3 bases removed from V and 5 bases from J, the gap between germline ends came to 17 bases. The CDR3 sequence is CASSLGTRGLDEQYF. CDR3 coding DNA: TGTGCCAGCAGTTTGGGGACACGGGGTTTGGACGAGCAGTACTTC.

The chain joins TRBV10-2 to TRBJ2-7; the D gene is possibly TRBD1 (6 bases). This CDR3 comprises 14 residues. V gave up 4 bases and J gave up 6 bases, with 16 bases separating them. The germline V gene has CDR1 WSHSY and CDR2 SAAADI. The CDR3 loop is CASSARWDITEQYF. CDR3 nucleotides: TGCGCCAGCAGTGCGCGGTGGGACATTACCGAGCAGTACTTC.

The chain carries TRBV10-2 and TRBJ2-2, with 7 bases aligning to TRBD2. CDR3 length: 13 amino acids. Looked up from germline, CDR1 is WSHSY and CDR2 is SAAADI. V shed 4 bases, J shed 7 bases, and the junction held 3 bases outside the gene matches. The CDR3 DNA sequence: TGCGCCAGCAGTGCGGGGGGATTCGGGGAGCTGTTTTTT. Its protein product is CASSAGGFGELFF.

The chain links TRBV23-1 to TRBJ2-7; the D call may be TRBD1 or TRBD2 (5 bases each). TRBV23-1 carries the ORF label, with uncertain function. Trimming stripped 2 bases from V and 5 bases from J, with 28 bases between. The CDR3 totals 19 residues. The CDR3, as DNA: TGCGCCAGCAGTCAACCGAGCCGGGGAGTGAGGGGCCTTTGCCACGAGCAGTACTTC. Amino acids: CASSQPSRGVRGLCHEQYF.

The chain couples TRBV29-1 to TRBJ1-2; no definite D call. Germline loops: CDR1 SQVTM, CDR2 ANQGSEA. This CDR3 contains 14 residues. Trimming took off 0 bases at V and 5 bases at J, with 13 bases between the two ends. The CDR3 here is CSVEDPTVLYGYTF. The CDR3 DNA reads as TGCAGCGTTGAAGATCCCACAGTCCTATATGGCTACACCTTC.

This sequence joins TRBV7-9 and TRBJ2-5, with 7 bases that match TRBD2. Per the germline V gene, CDR1 is SEHNR and CDR2 is FQNEAQ (reference sequence). This CDR3 spans 16 amino acids. J was trimmed by 4 bases and V by 5 bases; bases with no gene match: 13. The CDR3 loop is CASSPASGPSPETQYF. CDR3 DNA sequence: TGTGCCAGCAGCCCAGCTAGCGGACCTTCTCCAGAGACCCAGTACTTC.

The V gene is TRBV2, the J gene TRBJ2-2, with D unclear. V was pared by 4 bases and J by 7 bases, with 10 bases between. The CDR3 sequence is 13 residues long. The germline V gene encodes CDR1 SNHLY and CDR2 FYNNEI. CDR3 sequence reads: CASSGYGIGELFF. The CDR3 region has the DNA TGTGCCAGCAGTGGGTATGGGATCGGGGAGCTGTTTTTT.